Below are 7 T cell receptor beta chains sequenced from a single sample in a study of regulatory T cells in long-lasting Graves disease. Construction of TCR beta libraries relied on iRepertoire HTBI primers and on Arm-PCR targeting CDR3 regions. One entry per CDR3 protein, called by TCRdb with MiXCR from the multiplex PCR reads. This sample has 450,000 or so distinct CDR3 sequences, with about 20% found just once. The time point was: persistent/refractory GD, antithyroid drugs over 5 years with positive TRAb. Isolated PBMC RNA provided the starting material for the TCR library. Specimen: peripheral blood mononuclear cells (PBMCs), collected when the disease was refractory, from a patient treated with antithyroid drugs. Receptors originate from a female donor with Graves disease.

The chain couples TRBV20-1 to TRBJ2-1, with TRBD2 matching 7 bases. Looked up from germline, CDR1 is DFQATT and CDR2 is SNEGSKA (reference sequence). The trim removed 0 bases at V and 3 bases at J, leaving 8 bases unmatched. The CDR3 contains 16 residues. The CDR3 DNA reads TGCAGTGCTAGAGATACGGGGGAGGGCCGCTACAATGAGCAGTTCTTC. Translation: CSARDTGEGRYNEQFF.

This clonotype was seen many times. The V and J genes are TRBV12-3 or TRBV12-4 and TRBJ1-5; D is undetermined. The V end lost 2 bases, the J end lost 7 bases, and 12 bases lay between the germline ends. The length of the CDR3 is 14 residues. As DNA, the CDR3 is TGTGCCAGCAGTTTACGAGGTGGGAAGCAGCCCCAGCATTTT. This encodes CASSLRGGKQPQHF.

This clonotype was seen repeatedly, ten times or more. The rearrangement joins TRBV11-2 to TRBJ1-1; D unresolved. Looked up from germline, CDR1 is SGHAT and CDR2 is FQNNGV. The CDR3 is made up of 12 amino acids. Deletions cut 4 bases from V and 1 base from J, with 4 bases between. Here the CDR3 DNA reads TGTGCCAGCAGCTCACCGAACACTGAAGCTTTCTTT. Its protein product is CASSSPNTEAFF.

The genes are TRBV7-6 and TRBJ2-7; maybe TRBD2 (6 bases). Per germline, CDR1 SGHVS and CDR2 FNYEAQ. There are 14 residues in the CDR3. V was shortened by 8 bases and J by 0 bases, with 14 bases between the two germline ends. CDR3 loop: CASGRASDSYEQYF. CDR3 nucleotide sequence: TGTGCCAGCGGTCGGGCTAGCGACTCCTACGAGCAGTACTTC.

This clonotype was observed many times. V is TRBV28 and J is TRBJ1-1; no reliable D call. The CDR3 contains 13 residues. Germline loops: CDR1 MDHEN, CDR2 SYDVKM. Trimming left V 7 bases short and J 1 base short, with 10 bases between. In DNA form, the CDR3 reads TGTGCCAGCATGGGGATTGGGAACACTGAAGCTTTCTTT. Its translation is CASMGIGNTEAFF.

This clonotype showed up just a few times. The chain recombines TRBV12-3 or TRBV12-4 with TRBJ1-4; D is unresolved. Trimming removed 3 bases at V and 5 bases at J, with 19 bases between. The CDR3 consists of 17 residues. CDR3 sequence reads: CASSFNRGGTANEKLFF. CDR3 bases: TGTGCCAGCAGTTTCAATCGAGGCGGTACAGCAAATGAAAAACTGTTTTTT.

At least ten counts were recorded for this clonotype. CDR3 sequence reads: CASSSPGGTEAFF. CDR3 DNA: TGTGCCAGCAGTTCCCCAGGGGGGACTGAAGCTTTCTTT. The gene calls are TRBV6-5 and TRBJ1-1; 7 positions agree with TRBD1. The V segment lost 4 bases and the J segment 5 bases; nucleotides outside the gene matches: 4. Germline V gene lookup returns CDR1 MNHEY and CDR2 SVGAGI. CDR3 length: 13 amino acids.